Reported below is one T cell receptor (beta chain). The antigen remains unidentified. Trimming stripped 1 base from V and 1 base from J, with 7 bases between. This CDR3 has 14 amino acids. CDR1 SGHTA and CDR2 FQGNSA come from the germline V gene. The method was immunoSEQ multiplex PCR; TCRdb's version includes in-frame clones alone and lacks a portion of them. The table has tens of thousands of clones, around 93% seen once. The sample belongs to a study of a mutant IDH1 vaccine in newly diagnosed glioma. Looking at the study overall: Once 4-6 weeks had passed after radiotherapy alone, vaccination started, or it started with temozolomide cycles. Previous care, which was radiotherapy, temozolomide, or both, most often involved both.

Documented time point: week 23, last vaccination. The study gave 300 ug of mutant IDH1 20-mer peptide per vaccine dose, with topical imiquimod. Each tumor in the donors was a new WHO grade 3 or 4 astrocytoma, IDH1-mutant and ATRX-lost. Study observations and caveats: Detectable vaccine-induced immune responses arose in about 93% of patients.

This chain connects TRBV7-2 to TRBJ1-1, with unresolved D. The source was PBMCs, collected from a glioma patient whose treatment included an IDH1 peptide vaccine. This sequence was found in a man aged 50 or older with glioma. The DNA of the CDR3 is TGTGCCAGCAGCTTAGTGTCGCGGAACACTGAAGCTTTCTTT. Translated: CASSLVSRNTEAFF.